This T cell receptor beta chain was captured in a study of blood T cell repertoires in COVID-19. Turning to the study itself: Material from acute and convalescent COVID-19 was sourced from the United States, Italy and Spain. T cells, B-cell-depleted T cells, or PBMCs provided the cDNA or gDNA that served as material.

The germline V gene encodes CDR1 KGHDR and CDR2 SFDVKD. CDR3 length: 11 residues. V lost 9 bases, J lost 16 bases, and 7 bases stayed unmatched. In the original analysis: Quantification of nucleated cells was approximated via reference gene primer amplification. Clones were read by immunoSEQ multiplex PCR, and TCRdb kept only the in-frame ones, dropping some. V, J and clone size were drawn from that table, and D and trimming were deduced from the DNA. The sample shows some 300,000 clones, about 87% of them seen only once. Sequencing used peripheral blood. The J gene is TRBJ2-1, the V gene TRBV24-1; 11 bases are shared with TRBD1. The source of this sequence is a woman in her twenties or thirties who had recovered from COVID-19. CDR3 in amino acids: CATAMDRGLFF. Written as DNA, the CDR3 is TGTGCCACCGCTATGGACAGGGGGCTTTTCTTC.